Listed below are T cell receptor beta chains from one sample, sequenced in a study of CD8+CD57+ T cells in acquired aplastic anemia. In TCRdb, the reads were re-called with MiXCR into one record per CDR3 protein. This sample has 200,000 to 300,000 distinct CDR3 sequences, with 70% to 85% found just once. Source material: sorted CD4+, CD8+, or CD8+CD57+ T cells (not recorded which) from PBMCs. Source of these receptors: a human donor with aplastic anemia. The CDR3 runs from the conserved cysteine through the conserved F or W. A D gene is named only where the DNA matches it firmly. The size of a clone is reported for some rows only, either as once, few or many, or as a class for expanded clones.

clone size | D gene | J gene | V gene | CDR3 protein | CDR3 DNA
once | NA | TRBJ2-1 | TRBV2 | CASSHGGTDTQDDGSF | TGTGCCAGCAGCCACGGGGGCACAGATACTCAGGATGATGGGTCCTTC
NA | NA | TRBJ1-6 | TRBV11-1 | CASSLASGLGYNSPLHF | TGTGCCAGCAGCTTAGCGTCGGGGCTTGGGTATAATTCACCCCTCCACTTT
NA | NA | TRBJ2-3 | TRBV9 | CASSSAAGPATQYF | TGTGCCAGCAGCTCAGCGGCGGGTCCGGCTACGCAGTATTTT
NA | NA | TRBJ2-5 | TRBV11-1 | CASSRGQGRGKETQYF | TGTGCCAGCAGCAGAGGGCAAGGGCGCGGAAAAGAGACCCAGTACTTC
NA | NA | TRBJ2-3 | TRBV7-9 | CASSLAGSYDAHFF | TGTGCCAGCAGCTTAGCGGGTAGCTACGATGCGCACTTCTTT
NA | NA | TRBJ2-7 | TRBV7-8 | CASSLAGGLDSEYYF | TGTGCCAGCAGCTTAGCAGGAGGCCTCGATTCCGAGTATTACTTC
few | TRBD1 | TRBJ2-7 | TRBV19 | CASKDGGQGYEQYF | TGTGCCAGTAAGGATGGGGGACAGGGTTACGAGCAGTACTTC
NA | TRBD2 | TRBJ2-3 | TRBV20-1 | CSARRGGLKRTDTQYF | TGCAGTGCTAGGCGGGGGGGCCTGAAACGCACAGATACGCAGTATTTT
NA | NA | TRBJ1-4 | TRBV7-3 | CASSGGGLGTLKLFF | TGTGCCAGCAGCGGGGGGGGGCTGGGAACACTGAAGCTGTTTTTT
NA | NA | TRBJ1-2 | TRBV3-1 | CASSQDQGLGGYTF | TGTGCCAGCAGCCAAGACCAGGGATTGGGGGGCTACACCTTC
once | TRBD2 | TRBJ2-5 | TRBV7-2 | CACGLAGDPDTQYF | TGTGCCTGCGGCTTAGCGGGGGATCCCGATACGCAGTACTTC
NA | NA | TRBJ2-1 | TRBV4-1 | CASSQGLAGGGSYNEQFF | TGCGCCAGCAGCCAAGGCCTTGCAGGTGGAGGCTCCTACAATGAGCAGTTCTTC
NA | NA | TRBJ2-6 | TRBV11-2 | CASSLDLRGGANVLTF | TGCGCCAGCAGCTTAGATCTGAGAGGGGGGGCCAACGTCCTGACTTTC
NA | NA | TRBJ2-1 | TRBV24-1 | CATSDRSERSYEQFF | TGTGCCACCAGTGATCGGTCAGAGCGTTCGTATGAGCAGTTCTTC
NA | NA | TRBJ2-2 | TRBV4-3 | CASSSRQLQLGGAGELFF | TGCGCCAGCAGCAGCAGGCAACTTCAATTAGGTGGCGCCGGGGAGCTGTTTTTT
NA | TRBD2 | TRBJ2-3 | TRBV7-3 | CASSLAGGPSTPYF | TGTGCCAGCAGCTTAGCGGGAGGTCCCTCTACGCCGTATTTT
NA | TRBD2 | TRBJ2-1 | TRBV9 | CASSSGTSGGDTQFF | TGTGCCAGCAGCAGCGGGACTAGCGGAGGAGATACGCAGTTCTTC
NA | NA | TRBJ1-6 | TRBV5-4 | CASSFTSGQALHF | TGTGCCAGCAGCTTTACTAGCGGGCAAGCCCTCCACTTT
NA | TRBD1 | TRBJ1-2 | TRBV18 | CASSPGQDRGYTF | TGTGCCAGCTCACCCGGACAGGATCGAGGCTACACCTTC
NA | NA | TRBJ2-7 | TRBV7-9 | CATSGRGLDEAKDF | TGTGCCACCAGCGGACGGGGCCTCGACGAGGCGAAGGACTTC
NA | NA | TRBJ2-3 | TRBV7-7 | CASSPALAPGRDSF | TGTGCCAGCAGCCCTGCGCTAGCTCCCGGTCGCGATTCGTTT
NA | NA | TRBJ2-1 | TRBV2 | CASGDGGTNAQDDRFF | TGTGCCAGCGGGGACGGGGGCACAAACGCTCAGGATGATCGGTTCTTC
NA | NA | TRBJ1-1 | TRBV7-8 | CASSLDVGPDTQAFF | TGTGCCAGCAGCTTAGATGTGGGACCCGACACTCAGGCTTTCTTT
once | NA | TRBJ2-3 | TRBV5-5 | CASSASRAGDTQYF | TGTGCCAGCAGTGCAAGTCGCGCCGGCGATACGCAGTATTTT
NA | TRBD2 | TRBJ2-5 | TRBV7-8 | CASSQAGTRGGETQYF | TGTGCCAGCAGCCAAGCGGGAACTCGCGGTGGGGAGACCCAGTACTTC
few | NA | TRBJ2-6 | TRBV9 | CASSEPSGANVLTF | TGTGCCAGCAGCGAGCCGTCTGGGGCCAACGTCCTGACTTTC
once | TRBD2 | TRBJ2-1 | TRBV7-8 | CASSEWDERGMNEQFF | TGTGCCAGCAGCGAATGGGACGAGCGGGGGATGAATGAGCAGTTCTTC
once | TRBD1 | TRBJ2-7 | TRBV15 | CATSRVLGTGSYEQYF | TGTGCCACCAGCAGAGTATTGGGGACAGGGTCCTACGAGCAGTACTTC
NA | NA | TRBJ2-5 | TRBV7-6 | CASSLAPSDTQYIQYF | TGTGCCAGCAGCTTAGCCCCCTCAGATACGCAGTATATTCAGTACTTC
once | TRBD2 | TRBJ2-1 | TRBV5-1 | CASSPGGMANTNEQFF | TGCGCCAGCAGCCCGGGGGGGATGGCTAATACGAATGAGCAGTTCTTC
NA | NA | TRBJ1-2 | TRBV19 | CASSIPGRPNGYTF | TGTGCCAGTAGTATACCAGGACGGCCAAATGGCTACACCTTC
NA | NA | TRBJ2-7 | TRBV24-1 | CATTGRVKDEQYF | TGTGCCACCACAGGCAGGGTAAAGGACGAGCAGTACTTC
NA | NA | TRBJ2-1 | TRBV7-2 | CASSYQRSSRNEEQFF | TGTGCCAGCAGCTACCAAAGAAGTTCGAGGAATGAGGAGCAGTTCTTC
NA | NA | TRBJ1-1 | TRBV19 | CASSLDIRGNTEAFF | TGTGCCAGTAGTTTAGATATAAGAGGCAACACTGAAGCTTTCTTT
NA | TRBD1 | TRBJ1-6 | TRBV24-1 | CATSDLKTGSNSPLHF | TGTGCCACCAGTGATTTGAAGACAGGGAGTAATTCACCCCTCCACTTT
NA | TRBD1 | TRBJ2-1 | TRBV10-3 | CAISGDSENEQFF | TGTGCCATCAGCGGGGACAGCGAAAATGAGCAGTTCTTC
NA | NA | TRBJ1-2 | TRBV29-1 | CSVDSDGYTF | TGCAGCGTTGACTCCGATGGCTACACCTTC
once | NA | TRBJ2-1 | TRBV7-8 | CASSFAGGRDTQEQFF | TGTGCCAGCAGCTTTGCAGGAGGTCGCGATACGCAGGAGCAGTTCTTC
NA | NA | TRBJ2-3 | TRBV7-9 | CASSLGATDTQYFF | NA
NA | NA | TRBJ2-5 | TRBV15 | CASSSNGTWRATQYF | TGTGCCAGCAGTTCTAACGGGACTTGGAGAGCGACCCAGTACTTC